One sample yielded the 21 T cell receptor beta chains listed below, sequenced in a study of T cell responses to AZD1222 COVID-19 vaccine. Produced via immunoSEQ multiplex PCR; TCRdb's table is partial and in-frame only. The sample lists approximately 90,000 clones, roughly nine tenths occurring once. The source was peripheral blood, collected on day 0 of AZD1222 vaccination. The receptor source for this set is an adult in good health.

Only a few counts were recorded for this clone. V usage is TRBV4-1 and J usage is TRBJ1-2; 7 bases align to TRBD1. V trimming: 1 base; J trimming: 4 bases; junction bases outside the gene matches: 6. This CDR3 has 15 amino acids. Germline CDR1 and CDR2: MGHRA and YSYEKL. CDR3 nucleotide sequence: TGCGCCAGCAGCCAAGCTGGGGGACAGATCTATGGCTACACCTTC. Translated, it gives CASSQAGGQIYGYTF.

This clone was picked up one time. This chain joins TRBV28 and TRBJ1-2; D is possibly TRBD1 (5 bases). CDR3 length: 15 residues. Germline V gene sequence: CDR1 MDHEN, CDR2 SYDVKM. Trimming took 2 bases from V and 4 from J, leaving 14 bases between them. CDR3 in amino acids: CASSLPAAGGYGYTF. CDR3 in DNA: TGTGCCAGCAGTTTACCCGCAGCCGGGGGCTATGGCTACACCTTC.

The chain combines TRBV3-1 (or the pseudogene TRBV3-2) with TRBJ2-1; possibly TRBD2 for D (5 bases). The V end was cut by 1 base, the J end by 5 bases, with 12 bases between. The CDR3 extends over 15 amino acids. CDR1 is LGHDT, CDR2 YNNKEL, per germline (reference sequence). CDR3 sequence (DNA): TGTGCCAGCAGCCAAGTTAGGACTGTAGACAATGAGCAGTTCTTC. Its protein product is CASSQVRTVDNEQFF.

The chain recombines TRBV14 with TRBJ2-1; D gene ambiguous. V was pared by 4 bases and J by 8 bases, with 12 bases between. Germline lookup yields CDR1 SGHDN and CDR2 FVKESK. The CDR3 totals 13 residues. CDR3 region: CASSLLGQDEQFF. The DNA of the CDR3 is TGTGCCAGCAGCCTTTTAGGGCAGGATGAGCAGTTCTTC.

The rearrangement links TRBV2 to TRBJ1-1, with D maybe TRBD1 (5 bases). V was clipped by 10 bases and J by 7 bases, with 19 bases between them. Germline V lookup: CDR1 SNHLY, CDR2 FYNNEI. The CDR3 extends over 13 amino acids. CDR3 in amino acids: CATLRQGTYEAFF. CDR3 in DNA: TGTGCCACTCTGAGGCAGGGAACATATGAAGCTTTCTTT.

As concerns this clone: Within the sample, other DNA sequences also encode this same CDR3. The rearrangement joins TRBV5-1 to TRBJ1-3; 10 bases match TRBD1. V shed 4 bases and J 0 bases; nucleotides not matched to a gene: 4. There are 16 residues in the CDR3. Germline values: CDR1 SGHRS, CDR2 YFSETQ. The CDR3: CASSRRDRGSGNTIYF. DNA for the CDR3: TGCGCCAGCAGCCGGAGGGACAGGGGCTCTGGAAACACCATATATTTT.

Comments on this clone: Other DNA sequences in the same sample also yield this CDR3. The chain has TRBV12-3 or TRBV12-4 and TRBJ1-5; D is unresolved. V was trimmed by 2 bases and J by 4 bases, leaving 0 bases between them. The CDR3 has 11 amino acids. The CDR3 sequence: CASSLNQPQHF. The CDR3 region has the DNA TGTGCCAGCAGTTTAAATCAGCCCCAGCATTTT.

This chain joins TRBV7-2 and TRBJ1-2; D gene ambiguous. The germline V and J ends were trimmed by 1 base and 6 bases, with 12 bases remaining between them. There are 14 residues in the CDR3. CDR1 SGHTA and CDR2 FQGNSA come from the germline V gene. CDR3 sequence reads: CASSLGPVGDGYTF. The CDR3 DNA reads TGTGCCAGCAGCTTAGGACCCGTCGGGGATGGCTACACCTTC.

J is TRBJ1-2 and V is TRBV6-1, with D unclear. CDR3 length equals 14 residues. The V and J ends lost 2 bases and 4 bases respectively, with 11 bases between them. Germline CDR1 and CDR2: MNHNS and SASEGT. In DNA, the CDR3 is TGTGCCAGCAGTGAAAGGTACACGTCCTATGGCTACACCTTC. Translation gives CASSERYTSYGYTF.

The chain uses TRBV5-6 and TRBJ2-1, with 10 positions matching TRBD2. The CDR3 has 15 amino acids. The J segment lost 4 bases and the V segment lost 0 bases, leaving 1 base of the junction unmatched. Per the germline V gene, CDR1 is SGHDT and CDR2 is YYEEEE. CDR3 loop: CASSLALAGYNEQFF. The CDR3 coding sequence is TGTGCCAGCAGCTTGGCACTAGCGGGGTACAATGAGCAGTTCTTC.

J is TRBJ1-2 and V is TRBV2; 10 nucleotides line up with TRBD1. Trimming removed 5 bases from V and 5 bases from J; junction bases left unmatched: 5. CDR3 length equals 14 residues. Per the germline V gene, CDR1 is SNHLY and CDR2 is FYNNEI. CDR3 loop: CASSTWDRGYGYTF. CDR3 bases: TGTGCCAGCAGTACGTGGGACAGGGGATATGGCTACACCTTC.

V and J are TRBV5-6 and TRBJ1-6; possibly TRBD1 for D (5 bases). The V gene's germline CDR1 is SGHDT and CDR2 YYEEEE. This CDR3 is built from 13 residues. The ends were cut back, 7 bases at V and 7 bases at J, with 12 bases in the middle. CDR3 amino acids: CASLRDGNSPLHF. CDR3 DNA: TGTGCCAGCCTCAGGGACGGCAATTCACCCCTCCACTTT.

The V call is TRBV21-1, the J call TRBJ2-5; the table names TRBD1, a call not compared with the DNA. TRBV21-1 is designated a pseudogene. The CDR3 has 15 residues. In DNA form, the CDR3 reads TGTGCCAGCAGCAAAGGGGGGGACAGCCAAGAGACCCAGTACTTC. Translation gives CASSKGGDSQETQYF.

The chain recombines TRBV18 with TRBJ1-1; D uncertain. Germline V gene data show CDR1 as KGHSH and CDR2 as LQKENI. The CDR3 runs 15 residues. The V and J ends lost 2 bases and 0 bases respectively, with 10 bases between them. The CDR3 sequence is CASSPGLQMNTEAFF. The CDR3 DNA follows: TGTGCCAGCTCACCAGGGCTACAGATGAACACTGAAGCTTTCTTT.

The chain joins TRBV11-1 to TRBJ2-1, with D perhaps TRBD1 (6 bases). Germline lookup yields CDR1 SGHAT and CDR2 FQDESV (reference sequence). The CDR3 is made up of 14 amino acids. Trimming removed 6 bases at V and 7 bases at J, with 16 bases between. In DNA, the CDR3 is TGTGCCAGCAGTCGTAGGGGGACGGGGAATGAGCAGTTCTTC. It translates to CASSRRGTGNEQFF.

The table lists this clone with a few counts. The chain recombines TRBV7-2 with TRBJ1-5; D unclear. The CDR3 covers 15 residues. Looked up from germline, CDR1 is SGHTA and CDR2 is FQGNSA. Trimming stripped 4 bases from V and 2 bases from J, with 12 bases between. CDR3 residues: CASSSQARGNQPQHF. In nucleotides, the CDR3 is TGTGCCAGCAGCTCCCAGGCCCGAGGCAATCAGCCCCAGCATTTT. The whole variable domain, remainder taken from reference TRBV7-2 and TRBJ1-5, is GAGVSQSPSNKVTEKGKDVELRCDPISGHTALYWYRQSLGQGLEFLIYFQGNSAPDKSGLPSDRFSAERTGGSVSTLTIQRTQQEDSAVYLCASSSQARGNQPQHFGDGTRLSIL.

The chain carries TRBV25-1 and TRBJ2-6; D gene ambiguous. Germline V CDR1 and CDR2: MGHDK, SYGVNS. The CDR3 covers 15 residues. Trimming shortened V by 5 bases and J by 0 bases, and 8 bases separated the two germline ends. The CDR3 loop reads CASSRHTSGANVLTF. CDR3 nucleotides: TGTGCCAGCAGTAGGCACACCTCTGGGGCCAACGTCCTGACTTTC.

The chain joins TRBV5-1 to TRBJ1-4; 8 bases agree with TRBD1. The V gene's germline CDR1 is SGHRS and CDR2 YFSETQ. The V and J ends lost 4 bases and 5 bases, in that order; junction bases with no gene match: 4. The CDR3 extends over 14 amino acids. CDR3 bases: TGCGCCAGCAGCCGGACAGGGAGCAATGAAAAACTGTTTTTT. Protein product: CASSRTGSNEKLFF.

The chain combines TRBV5-1 with TRBJ2-3; D might be TRBD1 (5 bases). V was pared by 0 bases and J by 0 bases, with 8 bases between. The CDR3 sequence is 15 residues long. Germline CDR1 reads SGHRS; CDR2 reads YFSETQ. The CDR3 DNA follows: TGCGCCAGCAGCTTGGACAGGCCTAGCACAGATACGCAGTATTTT. Its protein is CASSLDRPSTDTQYF.

J is TRBJ2-7 and V is TRBV7-9; D might be TRBD1 or TRBD2, each matching 6 bases. The CDR3 totals 17 residues. V was trimmed by 2 bases and J by 1 base, leaving 18 bases between them. The germline V gene has CDR1 SEHNR and CDR2 FQNEAQ (reference sequence). The CDR3 region is CASSLIATRDISYEQYF. The CDR3 coding sequence is TGTGCCAGCAGCTTAATAGCAACGCGGGACATATCCTACGAGCAGTACTTC.

CDR3 amino acids: CASSVSTDTQYF. CDR3 in DNA: TGTGCCAGTAGTGTTAGCACAGATACGCAGTATTTT. The rearrangement joins TRBV19 to TRBJ2-3, with D unresolved. Germline values: CDR1 LNHDA, CDR2 SQIVND (reference sequence). The CDR3 consists of 12 residues. Deletions cut 5 bases from V and 0 bases from J, with 3 bases between. Full variable domain (missing parts from reference TRBV19 and TRBJ2-3): DGGITQSPKYLFRKEGQNVTLSCEQNLNHDAMYWYRQDPGQGLRLIYYSQIVNDFQKGDIAEGYSVSREKKESFPLTVTSAQKNPTAFYLCASSVSTDTQYFGPGTRLTVL.